One and the same sample provided the 14 T cell receptor beta chains below, sequenced in a study of a mutant IDH1 vaccine in newly diagnosed glioma. What these receptors recognize is not known. Data came from immunoSEQ multiplex PCR; TCRdb stores just in-frame clones and leaves some out. The sample shows over 50,000 clones, 90% of them seen only once. Sample time point: week 5, during vaccination. Alongside topical imiquimod, each dose of vaccine comprised 300 ug of mutant IDH1 20-mer peptide. This specimen consisted of PBMCs, obtained from a glioma patient whose treatment included an IDH1 peptide vaccine. These TCRs come from a woman in her forties with glioma.

The chain carries TRBV4-1 and TRBJ1-2; TRBD1 might be the D (6 bases). Trimming cost V 5 bases and J 2 bases, with 12 bases left between them. The V gene's germline CDR1 is MGHRA and CDR2 YSYEKL. This CDR3 spans 14 amino acids. The CDR3 region has the DNA TGCGCCAGCAGCAGAAGCGGACAGAACTATGGCTACACCTTC. Its protein product is CASSRSGQNYGYTF.

The rearrangement joins TRBV25-1 to TRBJ2-7, with 8 bases identical to TRBD2. This CDR3 contains 16 residues. V gave up 1 base and J gave up 3 bases; unmatched junction bases: 8. Germline assignment: CDR1 MGHDK and CDR2 SYGVNS. CDR3: CASSEFPGGRFYEQYF. CDR3 DNA: TGTGCCAGCAGTGAATTTCCGGGGGGGCGTTTCTACGAGCAGTACTTC.

This clone was found once. The V gene is TRBV7-9, the J gene TRBJ2-1; D perhaps matches TRBD2 (6 bases). Germline assignment: CDR1 SEHNR and CDR2 FQNEAQ (reference sequence). The CDR3 spans 16 residues. V shed 5 bases and J shed 2 bases, with 16 bases lying between them. CDR3 loop: CASSQAGSRAYNEQFF. CDR3 nucleotide sequence: TGTGCCAGCAGCCAAGCCGGGAGTCGGGCCTACAATGAGCAGTTCTTC.

The chain employs TRBV2 and TRBJ2-7; D remains ambiguous. CDR1 is SNHLY, CDR2 FYNNEI, per germline. The V end lost 6 bases, the J end lost 1 base, and 13 bases lay between the germline ends. This CDR3 is 14 amino acids long. The chain's CDR3 is CASSLRFQSYEQYF. The CDR3 bases are TGTGCCAGCAGCCTCCGCTTTCAATCCTACGAGCAGTACTTC.

This clone has just one count. This chain joins TRBV12-5 and TRBJ1-5; TRBD1 is a possible D gene (6 bases). This CDR3 is 13 amino acids long. CDR1 and CDR2 from the germline V gene are LGHNT and FRNRAP. With 6 bases removed from V and 9 bases from J, the gap between germline ends came to 15 bases. This CDR3 is CASGKGGPRPQHF. The CDR3 DNA sequence: TGTGCTAGTGGGAAGGGGGGGCCTCGGCCCCAGCATTTT.

V and J are TRBV10-2 and TRBJ1-1; 8 bases agree with TRBD1. This CDR3 is 13 amino acids long. V dropped 8 bases and J dropped 4; count of bases not matched to a gene: 6. The germline V gene encodes CDR1 WSHSY and CDR2 SAAADI. The CDR3 DNA is TGCGCCAGCGTGAACAGGGGGGGCACTGAAGCTTTCTTT. Translated, it gives CASVNRGGTEAFF.

This chain uses TRBV5-1 with TRBJ1-2; 7 positions agree with TRBD1. The junction had 6 bases not matched to a gene; V was cut back by 4 bases and J by 6 bases. Germline CDR1 reads SGHRS; CDR2 reads YFSETQ. CDR3 length: 13 residues. The CDR3 reads CASSTGDSHGYTF. DNA for the CDR3: TGCGCCAGCAGCACGGGGGACAGCCATGGCTACACCTTC.

This chain links TRBV29-1 with TRBJ1-4; 7 positions agree with TRBD1. This CDR3 contains 11 residues. J was trimmed by 7 bases and V by 4 bases; bases with no gene match: 0. Per germline, CDR1 SQVTM and CDR2 ANQGSEA. The CDR3 loop reads CSVGQGEKLFF. The DNA for the CDR3 is TGCAGCGTTGGACAGGGTGAAAAACTGTTTTTT.

The chain joins TRBV10-2 to TRBJ1-2; no firm D call. The germline CDR1 and CDR2 sequences are WSHSY and SAAADI. V was shortened by 6 bases and J by 6 bases, with 11 bases between the two germline ends. There are 12 residues in the CDR3. In nucleotides, the CDR3 is TGCGCCAGCAGCCTCCGAGGCGATGGCTACACCTTC. Encoded protein: CASSLRGDGYTF.

V is TRBV5-4 and J is TRBJ2-7; 8 nucleotides match TRBD1. The CDR3 covers 15 residues. The ends lost 2 bases at V and 4 bases at J; junction bases unmatched: 8. Germline values: CDR1 SGHNT, CDR2 YYREEE (reference sequence). The CDR3 is CASSFFQGARYEQYF. Here the CDR3 DNA reads TGTGCCAGCAGCTTCTTCCAGGGGGCGAGATACGAGCAGTACTTC.

This clone was detected a few times. The chain is built from TRBV6-1 and TRBJ1-1; no clear D gene. The V end lost 5 bases, the J end lost 6 bases, and 10 bases lay between the germline ends. The CDR3 consists of 12 residues. Germline assignment: CDR1 MNHNS and CDR2 SASEGT. The CDR3 reads CASSREQSEAFF. The CDR3 DNA follows: TGTGCCAGCAGTAGGGAACAGTCTGAAGCTTTCTTT.

The CDR3 sequence is CASSLYQGDTQYF. CDR3 coding DNA: TGTGCCAGCAGCTTATACCAGGGAGATACGCAGTATTTT. The chain uses TRBV7-6 and TRBJ2-3; tentative D call: TRBD1 (5 bases). Germline assignment: CDR1 SGHVS and CDR2 FNYEAQ. The V end lost 2 bases, the J end lost 5 bases, and 8 bases lay between the germline ends. This CDR3 has 13 residues. Full variable domain (remainder filled in from reference TRBV7-6 and TRBJ2-3): GAGVSQSPRYKVTKRGQDVALRCDPISGHVSLYWYRQALGQGPEFLTYFNYEAQQDKSGLPNDRFSAERPEGSISTLTIQRTEQRDSAMYRCASSLYQGDTQYFGPGTRLTVL.

The DNA for the CDR3 is TGTGCCAGCAGTTACGACACTGAAGCTTTCTTT. Protein product: CASSYDTEAFF. The V and J genes are TRBV6-6 and TRBJ1-1; no clear D. The CDR3 consists of 11 residues. Looked up from germline, CDR1 is MNHNY and CDR2 is SVGAGI (reference sequence). The V gene lost 2 bases and the J gene lost 3 bases, with 1 base spanning the gap.

This clone was recorded once. The V gene is TRBV19, the J gene TRBJ2-1, with 8 bases identical to TRBD1. The CDR3 contains 15 residues. CDR1 and CDR2 (germline): LNHDA, SQIVND (reference sequence). J gave up 7 bases and V 2 bases, and 7 bases lay outside the gene matches. The CDR3 DNA sequence: TGTGCCAGTAGTATATCAGGGGGCATTGGGAATGAGCAGTTCTTC. Its protein is CASSISGGIGNEQFF.